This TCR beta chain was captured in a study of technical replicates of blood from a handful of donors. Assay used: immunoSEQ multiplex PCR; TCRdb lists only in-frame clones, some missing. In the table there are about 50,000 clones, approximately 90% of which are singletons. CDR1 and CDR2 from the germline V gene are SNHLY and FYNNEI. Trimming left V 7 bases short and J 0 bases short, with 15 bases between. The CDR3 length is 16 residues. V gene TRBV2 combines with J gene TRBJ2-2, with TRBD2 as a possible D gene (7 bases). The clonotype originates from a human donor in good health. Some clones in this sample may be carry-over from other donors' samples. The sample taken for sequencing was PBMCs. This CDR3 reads CASMSTGGANTGELFF. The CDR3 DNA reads TGTGCCAGCATGAGTACGGGGGGCGCGAACACCGGGGAGCTGTTTTTT.